A selection of T cell receptor beta chains follows, all from one sample in a study of cytomegalovirus exposure and HLA in healthy donors. The protocol was immunoSEQ multiplex PCR, while the TCRdb copy is restricted to in-frame clones and leaves out a portion. This table holds under 150,000 clones, roughly four fifths found once. Sequenced sample: PBMCs. The receptor source for this set is a girl aged 2 to 9 in good health and CMV-seronegative. Each CDR3 is given with its conserved first and last residue. Fields, in order: CDR3 DNA, CDR3 protein, V gene, J gene, clone size, D gene. A D gene is named only where the DNA matches it firmly. A row's size may be missing; if present it is once, few, many or a size class.

CDR3 DNA: TGTGCCAGTAGACAGACAGGGTTATATGAAAAACTGTTTTTT
CDR3 protein: CASRQTGLYEKLFF
V gene: TRBV19
J gene: TRBJ1-4
clone size: -
D gene: TRBD1

CDR3 DNA: TGTGCCAGTAGTAAGGGACAGGGGGACAAAAACATTCAGTACTTC
CDR3 protein: CASSKGQGDKNIQYF
V gene: TRBV19
J gene: TRBJ2-4
clone size: -
D gene: TRBD1

CDR3 DNA: TGCGCCAGCAGCCAAGATTCGGGGACTAATGAAAAACTGTTTTTT
CDR3 protein: CASSQDSGTNEKLFF
V gene: TRBV4-3
J gene: TRBJ1-4
clone size: -
D gene: -

CDR3 DNA: TGTGCCAGCAAGTTAGACACAGATACGCAGTATTTT
CDR3 protein: CASKLDTDTQYF
V gene: TRBV6-1
J gene: TRBJ2-3
clone size: -
D gene: -

CDR3 DNA: TGCGCCAGCAGCTTGGGGGACAGGGGGCATTGGTACTATGGCTACACCTTC
CDR3 protein: CASSLGDRGHWYYGYTF
V gene: TRBV5-1
J gene: TRBJ1-2
clone size: -
D gene: TRBD1

CDR3 DNA: TGCAGTGCAGACCGGGAGGGCCAGTTCTTC
CDR3 protein: CSADREGQFF
V gene: TRBV20-1
J gene: TRBJ2-1
clone size: -
D gene: TRBD2

CDR3 DNA: TGCGCCAGCAGCCAACCACACAGGGGGCAAGAGGAAAAACTGTTTTTT
CDR3 protein: CASSQPHRGQEEKLFF
V gene: TRBV4-1
J gene: TRBJ1-4
clone size: -
D gene: TRBD1

CDR3 DNA: TGTGCCGCTGCGGCCCCGGGTTCCTACGAGCAGTACTTC
CDR3 protein: CAAAAPGSYEQYF
V gene: TRBV28
J gene: TRBJ2-7
clone size: -
D gene: -

CDR3 DNA: TGTGCCAGCAGCCCACAGGGAGGGTTCTACGAGCAGTACTTC
CDR3 protein: CASSPQGGFYEQYF
V gene: TRBV7-9
J gene: TRBJ2-7
clone size: few
D gene: -

CDR3 DNA: TGCAGCGTTCTCGCGGAGAACACCGGGGAGCTGTTTTTT
CDR3 protein: CSVLAENTGELFF
V gene: TRBV29-1
J gene: TRBJ2-2
clone size: -
D gene: -

CDR3 DNA: TGTGCCAGCAGGGCTAGCGGGGGGGCCCAAGAGACCCAGTACTTC
CDR3 protein: CASRASGGAQETQYF
V gene: TRBV6-1
J gene: TRBJ2-5
clone size: -
D gene: TRBD2

CDR3 DNA: TGTGCCAGCACCCGGAGCAATCAGCCCCAGCATTTT
CDR3 protein: CASTRSNQPQHF
V gene: TRBV28
J gene: TRBJ1-5
clone size: -
D gene: -

CDR3 DNA: TGTGCCAGCAGCGCGAGCGGGAGTGGGAATGAGCAGTTCTTC
CDR3 protein: CASSASGSGNEQFF
V gene: TRBV9
J gene: TRBJ2-1
clone size: -
D gene: TRBD2

CDR3 DNA: TGCGCCAGCAGGCCCGGGACAGCAAATAGCGAGCAGTACTTC
CDR3 protein: CASRPGTANSEQYF
V gene: TRBV5-1
J gene: TRBJ2-7
clone size: -
D gene: TRBD1

CDR3 DNA: TGTGCCAGCAGCTTGCCCCAGGGGACCCAGTACTTC
CDR3 protein: CASSLPQGTQYF
V gene: TRBV7-7
J gene: TRBJ2-5
clone size: -
D gene: -

CDR3 DNA: TGTGCCAGCAGCCGGACAGGGGACAATGAGCAGTTCTTC
CDR3 protein: CASSRTGDNEQFF
V gene: TRBV2
J gene: TRBJ2-1
clone size: -
D gene: TRBD1